Sequencing of this T cell receptor (beta chain) was carried out in a study of blood T cell repertoires in COVID-19. Study at large: Specimens from acute and convalescent COVID-19 originated in the United States, Italy and Spain.

This CDR3 has 15 amino acids. Germline V gives CDR1 SNHLY, CDR2 FYNNEI. V was clipped by 2 bases and J by 10 bases; unmatched bases: 8. People in the exposed group encountered a COVID-19 case within 2 weeks before entering the study. Original methodology: Estimated nucleated cell counts came from reference gene primer amplification. Here immunoSEQ multiplex PCR was the method, and the copy in TCRdb shows in-frame clones only, minus some. V, J and clone size are taken as reported in that table, and D and trimming were inferred from the DNA itself. The data hold 150,000 to 200,000 clones, with roughly 89% observed a single time.

The V and J genes are TRBV2 and TRBJ1-6; 7 bases agree with TRBD1. The sequencing sample was made of PBMCs or T cells enriched from blood (not recorded which). The clonotype originates from a woman in her thirties who had been exposed to COVID-19. This CDR3 reads CASSERTGYVSPLHF. The DNA for the CDR3 is TGTGCCAGCAGTGAAAGGACAGGCTACGTCTCACCCCTCCACTTT.